This section outlines one T cell receptor (beta chain) sequence together with its context. Its antigen is not known. The data stem from a study of cytomegalovirus exposure and HLA in healthy donors. Whole-study results and caveats: 164 TCR beta chains were listed as cytomegalovirus-associated. In vitro checks showed that a few CMV-associated chains really do target CMV antigens. Most TCR sequences were rare, but some public TCRs occurred in many donors.

This table comes from immunoSEQ multiplex PCR, and its TCRdb copy is limited to in-frame clones, with some not included. The table has fewer than 250,000 clones, 80% to 90% seen once. The approximately 120-subject validation cohort, separate from the approximately 670-subject first cohort, included the donors. This receptor was identified in a man aged 18 to 30 in good health and CMV-seronegative. The sample consisted of PBMCs.

The CDR3 reads CASSQRGQANYGYTF. DNA of the CDR3: TGCGCCAGCAGCCAGAGGGGACAGGCGAACTATGGCTACACCTTC. The chain combines TRBV4-1 with TRBJ1-2, with 8 nucleotides matching TRBD1. The J segment lost 2 bases and the V segment lost 3 bases, leaving 5 bases of the junction unmatched. This CDR3 region has 15 residues. Germline lookup yields CDR1 MGHRA and CDR2 YSYEKL.